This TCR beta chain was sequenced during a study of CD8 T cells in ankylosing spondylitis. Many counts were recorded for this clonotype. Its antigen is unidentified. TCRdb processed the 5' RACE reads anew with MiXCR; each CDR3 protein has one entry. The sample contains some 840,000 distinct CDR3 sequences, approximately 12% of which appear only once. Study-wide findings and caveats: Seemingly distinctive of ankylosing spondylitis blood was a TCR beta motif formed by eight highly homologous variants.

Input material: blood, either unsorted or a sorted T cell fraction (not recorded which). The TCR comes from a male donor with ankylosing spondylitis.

The CDR3 here is CSATRPTTNEKLFF. The CDR3 DNA reads as TGCAGTGCTACCAGACCTACAACTAATGAAAAACTGTTTTTT. The gene calls are TRBV20-1 and TRBJ1-4; unclear D gene. The CDR3 has 14 residues. V dropped 4 bases and J dropped 0 bases, with 9 bases sitting between them. Per germline, CDR1 DFQATT and CDR2 SNEGSKA (reference sequence).